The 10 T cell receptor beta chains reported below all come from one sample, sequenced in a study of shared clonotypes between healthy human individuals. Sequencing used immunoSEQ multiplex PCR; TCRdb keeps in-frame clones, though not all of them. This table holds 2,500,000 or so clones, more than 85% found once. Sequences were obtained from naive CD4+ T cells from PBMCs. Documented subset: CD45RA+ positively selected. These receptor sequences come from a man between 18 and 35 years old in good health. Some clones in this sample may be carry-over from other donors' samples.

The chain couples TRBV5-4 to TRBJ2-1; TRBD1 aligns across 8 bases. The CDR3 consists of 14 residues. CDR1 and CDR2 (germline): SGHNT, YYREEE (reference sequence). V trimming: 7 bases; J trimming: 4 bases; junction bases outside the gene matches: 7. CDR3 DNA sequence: TGTGCCAGCGGGTCAGGGGGCTCTTACAATGAGCAGTTCTTC. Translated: CASGSGGSYNEQFF.

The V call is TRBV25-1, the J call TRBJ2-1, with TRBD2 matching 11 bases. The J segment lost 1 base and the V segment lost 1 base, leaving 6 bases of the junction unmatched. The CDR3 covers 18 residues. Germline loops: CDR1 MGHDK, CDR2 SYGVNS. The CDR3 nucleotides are TGTGCCAGCAGTGAATCTGAGGGACTAGCGGTTTCCTACAATGAGCAGTTCTTC. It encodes CASSESEGLAVSYNEQFF.

The CDR3 region has the DNA TGCGCCAGCAGTGCACCCGGGACAGGGTACAATGAGCAGTTCTTC. It encodes CASSAPGTGYNEQFF. V usage is TRBV10-1 and J usage is TRBJ2-1; TRBD1 matches 9 bases. CDR3 size: 15 residues. V dropped 4 bases and J dropped 4; count of bases not matched to a gene: 5. Germline V gene lookup returns CDR1 WNHNN and CDR2 SYGVQD (reference sequence).

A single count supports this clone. The CDR3 reads CASSALGYNEQFF. CDR3 nucleotides: TGTGCCAGCAGCGCTTTGGGGTACAATGAGCAGTTCTTC. The chain carries TRBV7-3 and TRBJ2-1; D uncertain. Germline CDR1 is SGHTA and CDR2 is FQGTGA. There are 13 residues in the CDR3. Trimming stripped 5 bases from V and 4 bases from J, with 9 bases between.

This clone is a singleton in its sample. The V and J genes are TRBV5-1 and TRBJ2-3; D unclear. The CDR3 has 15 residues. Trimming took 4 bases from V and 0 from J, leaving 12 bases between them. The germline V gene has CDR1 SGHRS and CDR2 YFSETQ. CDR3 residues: CASSVGQFSTDTQYF. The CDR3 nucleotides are TGCGCCAGCAGCGTCGGCCAGTTTAGCACAGATACGCAGTATTTT.

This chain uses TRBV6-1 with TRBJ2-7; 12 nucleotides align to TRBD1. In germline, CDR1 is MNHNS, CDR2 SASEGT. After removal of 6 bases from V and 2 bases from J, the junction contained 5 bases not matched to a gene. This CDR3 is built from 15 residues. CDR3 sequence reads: CASSLRDRGPYEQYF. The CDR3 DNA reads TGTGCCAGCAGCCTCCGGGACAGGGGGCCCTACGAGCAGTACTTC.

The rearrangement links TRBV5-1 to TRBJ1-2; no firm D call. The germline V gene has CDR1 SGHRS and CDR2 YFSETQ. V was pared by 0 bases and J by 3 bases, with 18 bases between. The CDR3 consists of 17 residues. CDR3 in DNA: TGCGCCAGCAGCTTGGTGATCTCGCGGCCGGATCACTATGGCTACACCTTC. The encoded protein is CASSLVISRPDHYGYTF.

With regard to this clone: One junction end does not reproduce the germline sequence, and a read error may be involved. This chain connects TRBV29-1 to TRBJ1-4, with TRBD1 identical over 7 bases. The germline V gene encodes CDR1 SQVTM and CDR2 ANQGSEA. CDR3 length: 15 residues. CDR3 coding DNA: TGCAGCGTCGAAGGGGGCAGGGTGGGGTACGAAAAACTGTTTTTT. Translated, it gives CSVEGGRVGYEKLFF. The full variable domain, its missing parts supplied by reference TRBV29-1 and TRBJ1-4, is SAVISQKPSRDICQRGTSLTIQCQVDSQVTMMFWYRQQPGQSLTLIATANQGSEATYESGFVIDKFPISRPNLTFSTLTVSNMSPEDSSIYLCSVEGGRVGYEKLFFGSGTQLSVL.

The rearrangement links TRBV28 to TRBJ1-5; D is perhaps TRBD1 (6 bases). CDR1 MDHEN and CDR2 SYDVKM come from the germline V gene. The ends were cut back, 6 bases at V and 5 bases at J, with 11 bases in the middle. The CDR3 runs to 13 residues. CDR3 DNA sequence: TGTGCCAGCAGGTCAGGGGCTGATCAGCCCCAGCATTTT. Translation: CASRSGADQPQHF.

The CDR3 loop reads CASSLDSVVGGSRYF. The CDR3 nucleotides read TGCGCCAGCAGCCTGGACTCCGTAGTGGGAGGTTCAAGGTATTTT. The chain combines TRBV5-1 with TRBJ2-3; a weak D match, TRBD2 (6 bases). V was shortened by 4 bases and J by 14 bases, with 26 bases between the two germline ends. The CDR3 contains 15 residues. In germline, CDR1 is SGHRS, CDR2 YFSETQ.